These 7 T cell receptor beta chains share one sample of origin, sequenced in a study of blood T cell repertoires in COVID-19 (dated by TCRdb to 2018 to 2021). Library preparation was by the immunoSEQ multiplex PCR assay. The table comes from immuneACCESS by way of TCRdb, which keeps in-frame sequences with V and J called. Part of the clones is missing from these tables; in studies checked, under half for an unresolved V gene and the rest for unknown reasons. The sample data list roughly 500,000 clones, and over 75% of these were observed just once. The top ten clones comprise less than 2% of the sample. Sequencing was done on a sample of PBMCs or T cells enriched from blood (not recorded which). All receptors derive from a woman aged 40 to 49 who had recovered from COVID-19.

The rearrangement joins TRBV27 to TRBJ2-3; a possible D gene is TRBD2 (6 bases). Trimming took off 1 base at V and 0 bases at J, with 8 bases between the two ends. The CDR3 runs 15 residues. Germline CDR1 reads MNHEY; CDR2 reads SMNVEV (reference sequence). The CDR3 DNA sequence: TGTGCCAGCAGTTTATACGGGAGTAGCACAGATACGCAGTATTTT. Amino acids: CASSLYGSSTDTQYF.

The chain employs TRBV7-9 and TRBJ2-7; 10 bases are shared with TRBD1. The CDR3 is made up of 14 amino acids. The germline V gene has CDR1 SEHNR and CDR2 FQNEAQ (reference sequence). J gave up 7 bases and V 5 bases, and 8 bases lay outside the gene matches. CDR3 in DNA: TGTGCCAGCAGCCCAGGGACAGGGGTCGGGGAGCAGTACTTC. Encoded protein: CASSPGTGVGEQYF. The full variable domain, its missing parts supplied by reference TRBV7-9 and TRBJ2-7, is DTGVSQNPRHKITKRGQNVTFRCDPISEHNRLYWYRQTLGQGPEFLTYFQNEAQLEKSRLLSDRFSAERPKGSFSTLEIQRTEQGDSAMYLCASSPGTGVGEQYFGPGTRLTVT.

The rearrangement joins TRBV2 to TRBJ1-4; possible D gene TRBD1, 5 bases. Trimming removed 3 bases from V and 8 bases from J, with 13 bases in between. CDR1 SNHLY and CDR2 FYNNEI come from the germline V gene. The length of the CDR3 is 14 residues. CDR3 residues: CASSEGPWEEKLFF. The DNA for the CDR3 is TGTGCCAGCAGTGAGGGGCCCTGGGAAGAAAAACTGTTTTTT.

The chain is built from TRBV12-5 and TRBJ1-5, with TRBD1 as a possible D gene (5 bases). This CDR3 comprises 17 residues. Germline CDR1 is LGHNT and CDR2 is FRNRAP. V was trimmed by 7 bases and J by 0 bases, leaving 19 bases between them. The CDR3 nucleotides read TGTGCTAGTGTTCCCTGGGGCAGGAGCTATAGCAATCAGCCCCAGCATTTT. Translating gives CASVPWGRSYSNQPQHF.

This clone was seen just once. The CDR3 coding sequence is TGTGCCAGTAGTATGCAACTGGGGCTCGGCTACACCTTC. It codes for CASSMQLGLGYTF. V is TRBV19 and J is TRBJ1-2; weak D call: TRBD1 (5 bases). The germline CDR1 and CDR2 sequences are LNHDA and SQIVND (reference sequence). V was cut by 3 bases and J by 8 bases, with 13 bases left in between. The CDR3 runs to 13 residues. Filled out from reference TRBV19 and TRBJ1-2, the complete variable domain reads DGGITQSPKYLFRKEGQNVTLSCEQNLNHDAMYWYRQDPGQGLRLIYYSQIVNDFQKGDIAEGYSVSREKKESFPLTVTSAQKNPTAFYLCASSMQLGLGYTFGSGTRLTVV.

Here the CDR3 reads CAIARSEREAIYEQYF. The CDR3 DNA reads as TGTGCCATCGCTCGCAGTGAGCGGGAGGCTATCTACGAGCAGTACTTC. This chain joins TRBV10-3 and TRBJ2-7, with 9 bases that match TRBD2. CDR3 length equals 16 residues. The germline V gene encodes CDR1 ENHRY and CDR2 SYGVKD. The V gene end was trimmed by 8 bases and the J gene end by 3 bases; junction bases not matched to a gene: 14.

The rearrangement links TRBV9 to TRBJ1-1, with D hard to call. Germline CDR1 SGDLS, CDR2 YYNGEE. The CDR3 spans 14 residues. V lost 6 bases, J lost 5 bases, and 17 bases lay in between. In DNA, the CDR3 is TGTGCCAGCACGCCCTACGTCGGAGGGACTGAAGCTTTCTTT. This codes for CASTPYVGGTEAFF.